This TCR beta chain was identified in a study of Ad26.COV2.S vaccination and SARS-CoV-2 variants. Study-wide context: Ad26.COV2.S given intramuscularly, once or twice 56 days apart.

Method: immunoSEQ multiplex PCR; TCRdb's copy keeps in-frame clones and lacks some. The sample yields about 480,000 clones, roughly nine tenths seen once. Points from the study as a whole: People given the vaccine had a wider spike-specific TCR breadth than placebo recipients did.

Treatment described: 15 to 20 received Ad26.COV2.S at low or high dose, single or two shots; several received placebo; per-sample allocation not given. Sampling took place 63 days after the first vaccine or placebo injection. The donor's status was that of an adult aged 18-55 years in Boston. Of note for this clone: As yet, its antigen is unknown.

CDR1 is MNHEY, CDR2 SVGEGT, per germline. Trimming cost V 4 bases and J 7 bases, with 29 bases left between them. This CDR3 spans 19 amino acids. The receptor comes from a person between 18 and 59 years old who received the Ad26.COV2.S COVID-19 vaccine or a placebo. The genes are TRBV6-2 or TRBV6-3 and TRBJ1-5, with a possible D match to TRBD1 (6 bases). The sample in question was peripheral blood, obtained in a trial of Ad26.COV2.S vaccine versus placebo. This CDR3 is CASSSRGKTLQGLGQPQHF. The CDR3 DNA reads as TGTGCCAGCAGTTCCCGCGGGAAAACATTACAGGGTTTGGGGCAGCCCCAGCATTTT.